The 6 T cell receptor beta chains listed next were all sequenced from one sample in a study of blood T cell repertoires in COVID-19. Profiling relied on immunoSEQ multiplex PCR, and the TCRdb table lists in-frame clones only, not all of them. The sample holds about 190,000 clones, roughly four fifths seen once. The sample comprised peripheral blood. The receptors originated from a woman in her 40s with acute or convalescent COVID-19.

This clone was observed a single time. The CDR3 DNA reads TGCGCCAGCAGCTCCCGGGACAGGGGCTCCTACGAGCAGTACTTC. It specifies CASSSRDRGSYEQYF. The V gene is TRBV5-1, the J gene TRBJ2-7, with 10 bases fitting TRBD1. Looked up from germline, CDR1 is SGHRS and CDR2 is YFSETQ. The CDR3 is made up of 15 amino acids. The V segment lost 3 bases and the J segment 0 bases; nucleotides outside the gene matches: 3.

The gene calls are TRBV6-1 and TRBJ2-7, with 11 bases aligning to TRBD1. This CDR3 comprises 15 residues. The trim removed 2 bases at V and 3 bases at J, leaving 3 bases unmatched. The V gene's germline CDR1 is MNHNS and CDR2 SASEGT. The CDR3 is CASSERTGGGYEQYF. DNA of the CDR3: TGTGCCAGCAGTGAAAGGACAGGGGGCGGCTACGAGCAGTACTTC.

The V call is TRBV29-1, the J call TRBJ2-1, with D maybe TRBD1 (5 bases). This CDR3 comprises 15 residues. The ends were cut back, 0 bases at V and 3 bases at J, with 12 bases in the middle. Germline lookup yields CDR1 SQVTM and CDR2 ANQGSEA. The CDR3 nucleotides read TGCAGCGTTGAAGATGGGGTAGGGGTCTACAATGAGCAGTTCTTC. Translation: CSVEDGVGVYNEQFF.

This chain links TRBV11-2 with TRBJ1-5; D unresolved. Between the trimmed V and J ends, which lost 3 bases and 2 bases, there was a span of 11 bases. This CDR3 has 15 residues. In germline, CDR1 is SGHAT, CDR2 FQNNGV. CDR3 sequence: CASSLAAVGNQPQHF. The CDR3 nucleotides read TGTGCCAGCAGCTTGGCGGCGGTGGGCAATCAGCCCCAGCATTTT. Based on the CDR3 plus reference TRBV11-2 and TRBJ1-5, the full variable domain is EAGVAQSPRYKIIEKRQSVAFWCNPISGHATLYWYQQILGQGPKLLIQFQNNGVVDDSQLPKDRFSAERLKGVDSTLKIQPAKLEDSAVYLCASSLAAVGNQPQHFGDGTRLSIL.

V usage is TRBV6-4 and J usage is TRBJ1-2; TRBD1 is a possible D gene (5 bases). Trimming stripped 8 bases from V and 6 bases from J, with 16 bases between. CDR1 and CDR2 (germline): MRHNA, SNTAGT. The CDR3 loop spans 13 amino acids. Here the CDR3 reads CASFWGGTDGYTF. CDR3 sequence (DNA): TGTGCCAGCTTCTGGGGGGGGACCGATGGCTACACCTTC.

CDR3 DNA sequence: TGTGCCAGCTTCGATGGGACAGCCAGCTCCTACAATGAGCAGTTCTTC. It is translated as CASFDGTASSYNEQFF. This chain connects TRBV28 to TRBJ2-1, with 7 bases matching TRBD1. Germline loops: CDR1 MDHEN, CDR2 SYDVKM. There are 16 residues in the CDR3. Losses at the gene ends were 8 bases for V and 0 bases for J; bases not matched to a gene: 10.